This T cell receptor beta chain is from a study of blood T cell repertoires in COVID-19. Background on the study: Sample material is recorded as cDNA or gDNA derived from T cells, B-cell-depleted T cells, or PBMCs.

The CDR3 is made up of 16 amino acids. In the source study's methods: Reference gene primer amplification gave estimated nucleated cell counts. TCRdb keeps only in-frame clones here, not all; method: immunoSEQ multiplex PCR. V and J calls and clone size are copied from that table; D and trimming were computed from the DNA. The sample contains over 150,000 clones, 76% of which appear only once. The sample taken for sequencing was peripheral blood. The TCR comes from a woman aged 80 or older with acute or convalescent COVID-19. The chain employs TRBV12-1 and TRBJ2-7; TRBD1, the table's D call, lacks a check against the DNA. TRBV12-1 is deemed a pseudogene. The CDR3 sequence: CASSFAIEQGSYEQYF. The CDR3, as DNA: TGTGCCAGCAGCTTTGCGATCGAGCAGGGGAGCTACGAGCAGTACTTC.